The clone carrying this T cell receptor (beta chain) was counted only a few times. These data come from a study of cytomegalovirus exposure and HLA in healthy donors. The PCR made use of 60 Vbeta and 13 Jbeta primers. Sequencing was performed with immunoSEQ multiplex PCR; in TCRdb, only in-frame clones are kept and a portion is missing. The top ten clones hold 2% to 3% of a sample with roughly 160,000 clones, roughly 80% of them seen once. V gave up 4 bases and J gave up 8 bases; unmatched junction bases: 9. The V gene's germline CDR1 is SGHTA and CDR2 FQGNSA. The CDR3 loop spans 14 amino acids. The specimen sequenced was PBMCs. This sequence was found in a female donor in good health and CMV-seronegative. The V and J genes are TRBV7-2 and TRBJ1-2; 8 bases are shared with TRBD1. CDR3 coding DNA: TGTGCCAGCAGCTATACCCCAGGGGGCGGGGGCTACACCTTC. This codes for CASSYTPGGGGYTF.